This passage covers 8 T cell receptor beta chains from one sample sequenced in a study of control samples from healthy donors and cancer patients. Profiling relied on immunoSEQ multiplex PCR, and the TCRdb table lists in-frame clones only, not all of them. The sample records more than 95,000 clones, 75% to 90% being singletons. The source material was PBMCs. The receptors derive from a woman aged 45-65 years with colorectal cancer.

The V call is TRBV5-1, the J call TRBJ2-7; the D call may be TRBD1 or TRBD2 (5 bases each). Germline CDR1 SGHRS, CDR2 YFSETQ. The CDR3 is 12 residues long. The V end was cut by 4 bases, the J end by 4 bases, with 9 bases between. DNA for the CDR3: TGCGCCAGCAGCCGGGACGGTTACGAGCAGTACTTC. It codes for CASSRDGYEQYF.

V usage is TRBV18 and J usage is TRBJ1-2; no clear D. The CDR3 runs 15 residues. Trimming pared 0 bases from V and 7 bases from J, leaving 15 bases between. Germline CDR1 reads KGHSH; CDR2 reads LQKENI. The CDR3 sequence: CASSPPSIAAAGYTF. CDR3 in DNA: TGTGCCAGCTCACCACCGTCGATCGCGGCCGCTGGCTACACCTTC.

Only a few counts were recorded for this clone. J is TRBJ1-2 and V is TRBV2; D gene ambiguous. Trimming shortened V by 2 bases and J by 8 bases, and 12 bases separated the two germline ends. This CDR3 spans 13 amino acids. Germline CDR1 reads SNHLY; CDR2 reads FYNNEI. As DNA, the CDR3 is TGTGCCAGCAGTGAACCCCTCGGGTGGGGCTACACCTTC. This encodes CASSEPLGWGYTF. The variable domain in full, completed from reference TRBV2 and TRBJ1-2, reads EPEVTQTPSHQVTQMGQEVILRCVPISNHLYFYWYRQILGQKVEFLVSFYNNEISEKSEIFDDQFSVERPDGSNFTLKIRSTKLEDSAMYFCASSEPLGWGYTFGSGTRLTVV.

The J gene is TRBJ2-2, the V gene TRBV7-8; possibly TRBD1 or TRBD2 for D (5 bases each). This CDR3 contains 13 residues. Germline assignment: CDR1 SGHVS and CDR2 FQNEAQ. V lost 10 bases and J lost 6, with 15 bases in between. The CDR3 DNA sequence: TGTGCCAACCCCGGGGACCGTGCCGGGGAGCTGTTTTTT. Translating gives CANPGDRAGELFF.

The rearrangement links TRBV2 to TRBJ2-2; D is uncertain. Trimming took 3 bases from V and 8 from J, leaving 10 bases between them. The germline CDR1 and CDR2 sequences are SNHLY and FYNNEI. There are 13 residues in the CDR3. The CDR3 DNA follows: TGTGCCAGCAGTGAGCTTGGGTTGGGGGAGCTGTTTTTT. The encoded protein is CASSELGLGELFF.

The gene calls are TRBV18 and TRBJ1-2; 8 bases agree with TRBD1. The V segment lost 3 bases and the J segment 8 bases; nucleotides outside the gene matches: 5. The CDR3 runs to 13 residues. Germline CDR1 and CDR2: KGHSH and LQKENI. This CDR3 reads CASSPTTGEGYTF. CDR3 DNA: TGTGCCAGCTCACCGACGACAGGGGAAGGCTACACCTTC.

This CDR3 is CASSPGTGERNEQFF. The CDR3, as DNA: TGTGCCAGCTCACCCGGGACAGGGGAAAGAAATGAGCAGTTCTTC. The chain uses TRBV18 and TRBJ2-1; 10 bases fit TRBD1. Losses at the gene ends were 3 bases for V and 7 bases for J; bases not matched to a gene: 6. This CDR3 is 15 amino acids long. Germline V gene sequence: CDR1 KGHSH, CDR2 LQKENI.

CDR3 coding DNA: TGCAGCGTTGTCTTTTATAGGGCGACTTTCAATGAGCAGTTCTTC. It translates to CSVVFYRATFNEQFF. V gene TRBV29-1 combines with J gene TRBJ2-1; D call uncertain. This CDR3 spans 15 amino acids. Germline assignment: CDR1 SQVTM and CDR2 ANQGSEA. Trimming removed 4 bases from V and 6 bases from J, with 19 bases in between.